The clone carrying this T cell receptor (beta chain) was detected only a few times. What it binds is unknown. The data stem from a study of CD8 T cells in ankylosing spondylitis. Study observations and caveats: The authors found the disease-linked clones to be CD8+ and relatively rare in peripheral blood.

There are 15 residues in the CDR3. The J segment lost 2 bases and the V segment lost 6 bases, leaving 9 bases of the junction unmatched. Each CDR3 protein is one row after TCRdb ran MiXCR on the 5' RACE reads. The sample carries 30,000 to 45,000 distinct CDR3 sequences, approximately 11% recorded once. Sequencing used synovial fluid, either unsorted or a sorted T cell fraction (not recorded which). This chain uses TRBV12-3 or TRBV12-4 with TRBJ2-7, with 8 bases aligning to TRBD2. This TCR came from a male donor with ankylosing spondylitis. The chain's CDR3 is CASSPGGVGTYEQYF. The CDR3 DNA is TGTGCCAGCAGCCCGGGGGGGGTCGGCACCTACGAGCAGTACTTC.